A selection of T cell receptor beta chains follows, all from one sample in a study of OX40 agonist ivuxolimab in advanced cancers. The repertoire was sequenced with immunoSEQ multiplex PCR; TCRdb's copy has only in-frame clones and lacks some. The data contain more than 65,000 clones, roughly 90% of them seen just once; the ten biggest clones take up roughly 9%. This specimen was CD4+ or CD8+ T cells sorted from blood, taken in a trial of the OX40 agonist ivuxolimab. The receptors come from an adult with an advanced solid tumor such as melanoma, head and neck, liver or kidney cancer. Each CDR3 is given with its conserved first and last residue. A D gene is named only where the DNA matches it firmly. Clone sizes are given selectively: once, few, many, or a class where the clone is expanded.

v_gene	d_gene	abundance	j_gene	len	CDR3aa	CDR3nt
TRBV6-4	-	-	TRBJ2-2	14	CASSAGGGTGELFF	TGTGCCAGCAGTGCAGGGGGAGGCACCGGGGAGCTGTTTTTT
TRBV4-3	TRBD1	-	TRBJ1-6	18	CASSPAPGQGAGYSPLHF	TGCGCCAGCAGCCCGGCTCCGGGACAGGGGGCGGGGTATTCACCCCTCCACTTT
TRBV10-3	TRBD2	-	TRBJ2-3	14	CATSSSGGSDTQYF	TGTGCCACCTCGTCTAGCGGGGGGTCAGATACGCAGTATTTT
TRBV4-3	TRBD2	-	TRBJ2-1	18	CASSQGLAGGSSYNEQFF	TGCGCCAGCAGCCAAGGCCTAGCGGGGGGTAGCTCCTACAATGAGCAGTTCTTC
TRBV27	-	-	TRBJ2-7	14	CASRQDYHSYEQYF	TGTGCCAGCAGACAGGACTACCACTCCTACGAGCAGTACTTC
TRBV7-8	TRBD2	-	TRBJ2-5	16	CASSFRLAGAQETQYF	TGTGCCAGCAGCTTCAGACTAGCGGGGGCCCAAGAGACCCAGTACTTC
TRBV7-9	-	-	TRBJ2-6	19	CASSLARRLSASGANVLTF	TGTGCCAGCAGCTTAGCGCGACGGCTTTCGGCCTCTGGGGCCAACGTCCTGACTTTC
TRBV4-3	-	-	TRBJ1-2	15	CASSQDGPLLNGYTF	TGCGCCAGCAGCCAAGATGGACCGCTCTTGAATGGCTACACCTTC
TRBV13	TRBD1	-	TRBJ1-5	14	CASSLGDRPQPQHF	TGTGCCAGCAGCTTAGGGGACAGGCCCCAGCCCCAGCATTTT
TRBV7-9	-	medium-sized	TRBJ1-5	14	CASSPTGFNQPQHF	TGTGCCAGCAGCCCTACAGGGTTCAATCAGCCCCAGCATTTT
TRBV27	TRBD1	-	TRBJ1-2	16	CASSFWGQGGDYGYTF	TGTGCCAGCAGTTTTTGGGGACAGGGAGGGGACTATGGCTACACCTTC
TRBV29-1	-	-	TRBJ2-7	14	CSVEAVLHPYEQYF	TGCAGCGTTGAAGCGGTCCTACACCCCTACGAGCAGTACTTC
TRBV7-2	-	-	TRBJ1-2	13	CASSFGTSYGYTF	TGTGCCAGCAGTTTTGGGACATCCTATGGCTACACCTTC
TRBV4-1	TRBD2	-	TRBJ2-7	16	CASSQGAAGDSYEQYF	TGCGCCAGCAGCCAAGGGGCGGCGGGGGACTCCTACGAGCAGTACTTC
TRBV6-4	-	-	TRBJ2-6	16	CASNGTESSGANVLTF	TGTGCCAGCAACGGGACTGAATCCTCTGGGGCCAACGTCCTGACTTTC
TRBV30	-	once	TRBJ2-3	14	CAWSVSGPTDTQYF	TGTGCCTGGAGTGTGTCGGGCCCCACAGATACGCAGTATTTT
TRBV19	-	once	TRBJ1-5	13	CASSDSSNQPQHF	TGTGCCAGTAGCGACAGTAGCAATCAGCCCCAGCATTTT
TRBV7-9	TRBD1	-	TRBJ2-7	16	CASSSAAGTASYEQYF	TGTGCCAGCAGCTCGGCGGCCGGGACAGCATCCTACGAGCAGTACTTC